This TCR beta chain originates from a study of beta chain features in type 1 diabetes. General observations from the study: Shortening that was moderate but significant affected the TCRB CDR3s of Type 1 diabetes patients in all four CD4+ subsets. The influence of HLA type on TCRB rearrangement stayed undetermined.

The CDR3 is 15 residues long. After removal of 3 bases from V and 4 bases from J, the junction contained 4 bases not matched to a gene. CDR1 is SGHTA and CDR2 is FQGTGA in the germline V gene. About this clone: The antigen is undetermined.

TCRB transcripts that were expressed got sequenced, as all of the isolated RNA had been reverse transcribed. The repertoire was sequenced with immunoSEQ multiplex PCR; TCRdb's copy has only in-frame clones and lacks some. The repertoire holds approximately 16,000 clones, with roughly three quarters as singletons. The source material was stem cell memory CD4+ T cells from blood. The chain carries TRBV7-3 and TRBJ2-1, with TRBD1 matching 9 bases. The receptor was isolated from a man in his thirties or forties with type 1 diabetes. The CDR3 is CASSLDRGSYNEQFF. For the CDR3, the DNA is TGTGCCAGCAGCTTGGACAGGGGTTCTTACAATGAGCAGTTCTTC.